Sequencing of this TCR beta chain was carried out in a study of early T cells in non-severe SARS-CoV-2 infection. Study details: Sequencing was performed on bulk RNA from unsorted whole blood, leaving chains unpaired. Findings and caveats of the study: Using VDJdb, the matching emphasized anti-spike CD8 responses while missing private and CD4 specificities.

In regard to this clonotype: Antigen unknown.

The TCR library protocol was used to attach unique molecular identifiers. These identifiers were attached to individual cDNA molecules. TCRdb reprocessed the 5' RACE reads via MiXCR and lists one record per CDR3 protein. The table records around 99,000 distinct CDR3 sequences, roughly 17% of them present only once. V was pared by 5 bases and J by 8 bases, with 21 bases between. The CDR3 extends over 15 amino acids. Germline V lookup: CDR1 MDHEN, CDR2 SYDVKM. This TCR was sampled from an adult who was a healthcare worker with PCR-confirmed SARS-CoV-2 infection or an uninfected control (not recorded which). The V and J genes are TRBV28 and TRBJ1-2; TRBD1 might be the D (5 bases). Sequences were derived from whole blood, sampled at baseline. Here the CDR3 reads CASSKLQEGIDGYTF. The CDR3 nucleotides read TGTGCCAGCAGTAAATTACAGGAAGGGATCGACGGCTACACCTTC.